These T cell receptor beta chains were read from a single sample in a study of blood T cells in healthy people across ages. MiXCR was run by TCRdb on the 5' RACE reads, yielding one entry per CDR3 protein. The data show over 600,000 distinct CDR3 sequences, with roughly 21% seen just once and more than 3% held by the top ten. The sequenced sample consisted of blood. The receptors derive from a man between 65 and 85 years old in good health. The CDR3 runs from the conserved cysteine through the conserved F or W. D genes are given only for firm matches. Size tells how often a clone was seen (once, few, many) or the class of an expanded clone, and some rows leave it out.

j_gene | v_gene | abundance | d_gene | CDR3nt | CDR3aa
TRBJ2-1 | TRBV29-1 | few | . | TGCAGCGTTGTTACAGCATTCTCCTACAATGAGCAGTTCTTC | CSVVTAFSYNEQFF
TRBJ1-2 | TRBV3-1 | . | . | TGTGCCAGCAGCCCCCTTCGAGGATATGGCTACACCTTC | CASSPLRGYGYTF
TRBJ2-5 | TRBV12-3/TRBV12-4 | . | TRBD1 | TGTGCCAGCAGTTCCACCGGGACAGGGGGAAGAGAGACCCAGTACTTC | CASSSTGTGGRETQYF
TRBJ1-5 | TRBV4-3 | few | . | TGCGCCAGCAGCCAAGTCGCGGGGGCCGGTCAGCCCCAGCATTTT | CASSQVAGAGQPQHF
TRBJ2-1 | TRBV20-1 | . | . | TGCAGTGCGCAGAAACCGGGACCCTACAATGAGCAGTTCTTC | CSAQKPGPYNEQFF
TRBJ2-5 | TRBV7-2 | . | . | TGTGCCAGCAGCTTACACTTTCTCGAGACCCAGTACTTC | CASSLHFLETQYF
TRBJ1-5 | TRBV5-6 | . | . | TGTGCCAGCAGCTTAGGAGCGGGTTCTAGCAATCAGCCCCAGCATTTT | CASSLGAGSSNQPQHF
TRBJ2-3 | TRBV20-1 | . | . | TGCAGTGCTAGAGATTGGAGAGATACGCAGTATTTT | CSARDWRDTQYF
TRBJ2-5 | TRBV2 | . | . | TGTGCCAGTCGTTTGGAGACCCAGTACTTC | CASRLETQYF
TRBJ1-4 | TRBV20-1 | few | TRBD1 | TGCAGTGCAAGGACAGGTTTGGATGAAAAACTGTTTTTT | CSARTGLDEKLFF
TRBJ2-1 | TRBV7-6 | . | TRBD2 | TGTGCCAGCAGCAGGCCGGGACTAGCTTCCTACAATGAGCAGTTCTTC | CASSRPGLASYNEQFF
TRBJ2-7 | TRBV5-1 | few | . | TGCGCCAGCGCGACCTACTCCGGGGACCATGGGGTCTACGAGCAGTACTTC | CASATYSGDHGVYEQYF
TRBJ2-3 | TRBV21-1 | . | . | TGTGCCAACCCCGGGGTAGATACGCAGTATTTT | CANPGVDTQYF
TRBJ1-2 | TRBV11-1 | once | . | TGTGCCAGCAGCTTAGGTCCGGGAGAGGGACCTCTGGGCTACACCTTC | CASSLGPGEGPLGYTF
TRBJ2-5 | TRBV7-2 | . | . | TGTGCCAGCAGCACGCAGGGTGTCCAAGAGACCCAGTACTTC | CASSTQGVQETQYF
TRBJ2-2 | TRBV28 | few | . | TGTGCCAGCAGTACTCAGGGAGGGGAGCTGTTTTTT | CASSTQGGELFF
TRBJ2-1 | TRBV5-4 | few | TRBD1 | TGTGCCAGCAGCTTAACACAGGGGGCCTACAATGAGCAGTTCTTC | CASSLTQGAYNEQFF
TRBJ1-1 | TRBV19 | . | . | TGTGCCAGTAGTGCAGCGCAGGCGCTTGAAGCTTTCTTT | CASSAAQALEAFF
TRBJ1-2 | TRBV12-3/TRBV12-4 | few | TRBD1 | TGTGCCAGCAGTGGGTTAGGGACAGCTTATGGCCACACCTTC | CASSGLGTAYGHTF
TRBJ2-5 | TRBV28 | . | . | TGTGCCAGCAGTTTGACCCCCACCACCCAAGAGACCCAGTACTTC | CASSLTPTTQETQYF
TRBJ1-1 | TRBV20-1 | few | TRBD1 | TGCAGTGCTAGAACACAGGGGGGAAGCACTGAAGCTTTCTTT | CSARTQGGSTEAFF
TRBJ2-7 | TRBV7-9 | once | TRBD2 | TGTGCCAGCAGCTCCTTAAGCGGGGGGCAAACCTACGAGCAGTACTTC | CASSSLSGGQTYEQYF
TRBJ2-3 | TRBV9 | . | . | TGTGCCAGCAGCTCCGGACTGGATGATACGCAGTATTTT | CASSSGLDDTQYF
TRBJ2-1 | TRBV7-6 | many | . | TGTGCCAGCAGCCCCCTTATCGCCAACAATGAGCAGTTCTTC | CASSPLIANNEQFF
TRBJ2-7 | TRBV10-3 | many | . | TGTGCCATCAGTGACTTTGGACGGATCTACGAGCAGTACTTC | CAISDFGRIYEQYF
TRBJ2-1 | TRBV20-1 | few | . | TGCAGTGCTAGACTAATTCCTAGGAGCTCCTACAATGAGCAGTTCTTC | CSARLIPRSSYNEQFF
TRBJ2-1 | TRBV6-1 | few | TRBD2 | TGTGCCAGCAGGTTTGCTGGGACTAACAATGAGCAGTTCTTC | CASRFAGTNNEQFF
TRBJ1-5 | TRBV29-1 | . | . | TGCAGCGCGGCCCAGTCAGACCCCAATCAGCCCCAGCATTTT | CSAAQSDPNQPQHF
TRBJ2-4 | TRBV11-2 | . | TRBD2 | TGTGCCAGCAGCACCGAAAACAACGGACTAGCGGGAGGGGAAAACATTCAGTACTTC | CASSTENNGLAGGENIQYF
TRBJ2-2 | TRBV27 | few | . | TGTGCCAGCAGTTCTCTCAGGGGTGGTGTGAACACCGGGGAGCTGTTTTTT | CASSSLRGGVNTGELFF
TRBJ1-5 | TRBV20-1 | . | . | TGCAGTGCTAGAGAGCCCGGGGGTTCCAATCAGCCCCAGCATTTT | CSAREPGGSNQPQHF
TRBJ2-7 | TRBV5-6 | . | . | TGTGCCAGCAGCTTCATGTACGGAGGCGAGCAGTACTTC | CASSFMYGGEQYF
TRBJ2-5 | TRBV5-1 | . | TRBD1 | TGCGCCAGCAGCTTGGTCCCAGGGGGAGAAGAGACCCAGTACTTC | CASSLVPGGEETQYF
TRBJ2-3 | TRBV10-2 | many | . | TGCGCCAGCAGTGACGGAGTTAGCACAGATACGCAGTATTTT | CASSDGVSTDTQYF
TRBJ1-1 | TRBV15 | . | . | TGTGCCACCAGCAGAGAACTTGAGGCTGAAGCTTTCTTT | CATSRELEAEAFF
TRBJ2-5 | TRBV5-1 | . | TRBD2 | TGCGCCAGCAGCAGGACTAGCGGGAGAGAAGAGACCCAGTACTTC | CASSRTSGREETQYF
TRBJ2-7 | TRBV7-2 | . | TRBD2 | TGTGCCAGCAGCCCTATTAAAGCGGGAGGGAGCTCCTACGAGCAGTACTTC | CASSPIKAGGSSYEQYF
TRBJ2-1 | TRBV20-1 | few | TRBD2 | TGCAGTGCTAACCTAGCGGGTATCAATGAGCAGTTCTTC | CSANLAGINEQFF
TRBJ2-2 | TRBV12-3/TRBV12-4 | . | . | TGTGCCAGCAACGCACAGCCGAACACCGGGGAGCTGTTTTTT | CASNAQPNTGELFF
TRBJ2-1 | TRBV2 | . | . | TGTGCCAGCTCAGACACCAGCTCCTACAATGAGCAGTTCTTC | CASSDTSSYNEQFF
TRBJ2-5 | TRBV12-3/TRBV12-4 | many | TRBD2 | TGTGCCAGCAGTACTGGACTAGCGGGACAAGAGACCCAGTACTTC | CASSTGLAGQETQYF
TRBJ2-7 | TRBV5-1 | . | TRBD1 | TGCGCCAGCAGCTTGGCCGTTGCGGCAGGGGGCTTTTACGAGCAGTACTTC | CASSLAVAAGGFYEQYF
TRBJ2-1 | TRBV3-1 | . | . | TGTGCCAGCAGCCAAGAACGGGGATACAATGAGCAGTTCTTC | CASSQERGYNEQFF
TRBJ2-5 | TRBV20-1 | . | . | TGCAGTGCTAGTGGGGGGCACAGAGAGACCCAGTACTTC | CSASGGHRETQYF
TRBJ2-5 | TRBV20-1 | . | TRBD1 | TGCAGTGCTAGGAGGGGACAGGGAAAAGAGACCCAGTACTTC | CSARRGQGKETQYF
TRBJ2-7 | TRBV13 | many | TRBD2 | TGTGCCAGCGGCCCTCCGGGACTAGTTCCTTACGAGCAGTACTTC | CASGPPGLVPYEQYF
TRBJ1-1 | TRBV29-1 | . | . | TGCAGCGTATCGCCGGGGGGTAGGAGCACTGAAGCTTTCTTT | CSVSPGGRSTEAFF